Listed below are T cell receptor beta chains from one sample, sequenced in a study of blood T cell repertoires in COVID-19. Produced via immunoSEQ multiplex PCR; TCRdb's table is partial and in-frame only. The profile shows about 280,000 clones, roughly 85% of them singletons. The sequenced sample consisted of peripheral blood. These receptors came from a woman aged 45-59 years who had recovered from COVID-19. The CDR3 runs from the conserved cysteine through the conserved F or W. A D gene is named only where the DNA matches it firmly. Rows may omit the clone size; those that give it use once, few, many or a size class.

TRBV4-1	once	TRBJ2-7	TRBD2	TGCGCCAGCAGCCAAGCCAGCGGGGCAGGGCAGTCCCACGAGCAGTACTTC	CASSQASGAGQSHEQYF
TRBV7-2	.	TRBJ2-1	TRBD1	TGTGCCAGCAGCTTCACCGTAGACAGGGGCCATGAGCAGTTCTTC	CASSFTVDRGHEQFF
TRBV28	many	TRBJ2-7	TRBD1	TGTGCCAGCAGCACCCCGGACAGGGGCCACGAGCAGTACTTC	CASSTPDRGHEQYF
TRBV28	.	TRBJ1-3	.	TGTGCCAGCAGTTTATCAGGGTTTGGAAACACCATATATTTT	CASSLSGFGNTIYF
TRBV12-3/TRBV12-4	.	TRBJ1-2	TRBD1	TGTGCCAGCAGCGGTCCGGGACAGGATAACACCTTC	CASSGPGQDNTF
TRBV12-3/TRBV12-4	.	TRBJ1-2	.	TGTGCCAGCAGGGGGCAGTACGACTATGGCTACACCTTC	CASRGQYDYGYTF
TRBV27	.	TRBJ2-5	TRBD1	TGTGCCAGCAGTTACGGCTGGGGACAGCCGGAAGAGACCCAGTACTTC	CASSYGWGQPEETQYF
TRBV4-1	.	TRBJ2-5	.	TGCGCCAGCAGCCAAGGACGCCTGGGCAGCAAAGAGACCCAGTACTTC	CASSQGRLGSKETQYF
TRBV14	once	TRBJ2-5	TRBD2	TGTGCCAGCAGCCAGCTAGCGGTTGGGGAGACCCAGTACTTC	CASSQLAVGETQYF
TRBV24-1	.	TRBJ2-2	TRBD1	TGTGCCACAGCAACAGGGGATTTGTACACCGGGGAGCTGTTTTTT	CATATGDLYTGELFF
TRBV11-2	.	TRBJ2-1	TRBD2	TGTGCCAGCAGCTTAGGACTAGCGGGAGGCGACAATGAGCAGTTCTTC	CASSLGLAGGDNEQFF
TRBV19	.	TRBJ2-3	.	TGTGCCAGTAGTGGGGGAGGGACAAACATTGATACGCAGTATTTT	CASSGGGTNIDTQYF
TRBV7-8	.	TRBJ2-1	TRBD2	TGTGCCAGCAGCTTAGGTTATGTTTCTAGCGGTAATGAGCAGTTCTTC	CASSLGYVSSGNEQFF
TRBV29-1	.	TRBJ2-2	TRBD1	TGCAGCGTTGAGGAACCGACAGGGCAAGTCGGGGAGCTGTTTTTT	CSVEEPTGQVGELFF
TRBV19	.	TRBJ1-1	TRBD1	TGTGCCAGTAGAGACAGGGAGGCTTTCTTT	CASRDREAFF
TRBV7-2	.	TRBJ1-2	.	TGTGCCAGCAGCTCCACCGCAGGGTATGGCTACACCTTC	CASSSTAGYGYTF
TRBV5-1	.	TRBJ2-1	TRBD2	TGCGCCAGCAGCGTAACAGGACTAGCGGGAGCCAATGAGCAGTTCTTC	CASSVTGLAGANEQFF
TRBV19	once	TRBJ2-7	TRBD1	TGTGCCAGTAGTACGGCGGGACAGGTCACCTACGAGCAGTACTTC	CASSTAGQVTYEQYF
TRBV30	.	TRBJ1-5	.	TGTGCCTGGAGTCCCGGACTCTATAGCAATCAGCCCCAGCATTTT	CAWSPGLYSNQPQHF
TRBV9	.	TRBJ2-5	TRBD2	TGTGCCAGCAGCGCCTGGACTAGCGGGGATTTCCAAGAGACCCAGTACTTC	CASSAWTSGDFQETQYF
TRBV4-3	.	TRBJ1-1	.	TGCGCCAGCAGCCAAGATAGCGGCACTTACACTGAAGCTTTCTTT	CASSQDSGTYTEAFF
TRBV5-6	.	TRBJ2-1	.	TGTGCCAGCAGCGCGCACAATGAGCAGTTCTTC	CASSAHNEQFF
TRBV4-1	.	TRBJ1-2	TRBD1	TGCGCCAGCAGCCAGCAGACAGGGAACTATGGCTACACCTTC	CASSQQTGNYGYTF
TRBV11-2	few	TRBJ2-7	TRBD1	TGTGCCAGCAGCTTAGTAGGGACAGGCCCCTACGAGCAGTACTTC	CASSLVGTGPYEQYF
TRBV30	.	TRBJ1-1	TRBD1	TGTGCCTGGAGTAGGGGACAGGGGGACACTGAAGCTTTCTTT	CAWSRGQGDTEAFF
TRBV19	many	TRBJ1-5	TRBD1	TGTGCCAGTAGTATTTTACGGGGACAGGTGATCAATCAGCCCCAGCATTTT	CASSILRGQVINQPQHF
TRBV9	once	TRBJ2-1	TRBD1	TGTGCCAGCAGCGTTCGGGACAGGCTCTACAATGAGCAGTTCTTC	CASSVRDRLYNEQFF
TRBV6-5	.	TRBJ1-1	.	TGTGCCAGCAGTTACCAGGGACATCTAAACACTGAAGCTTTCTTT	CASSYQGHLNTEAFF
TRBV5-1	.	TRBJ1-1	.	TGCGCCAGCATGTCGCCAGGGGACACTGAAGCTTTCTTT	CASMSPGDTEAFF
TRBV7-2	.	TRBJ1-1	.	TGTGCCAGCAGCTTAAGACAGATGAACACTGAAGCTTTCTTT	CASSLRQMNTEAFF
TRBV9	once	TRBJ2-2	.	TGTGCCAGCAGCCCTATCTTGGGGGCAAAAGGGGCCGGGGAGCTGTTTTTT	CASSPILGAKGAGELFF
TRBV9	.	TRBJ2-1	TRBD2	TGTGCCAGCAGCCCGGTGGGGGTAGCGGGGTCCACCTACAATGAGCAGTTCTTC	CASSPVGVAGSTYNEQFF
TRBV28	.	TRBJ1-4	.	TGTGCCAGCAGTTCCCATCGGGGGGCAGATGAAAAACTGTTTTTT	CASSSHRGADEKLFF
TRBV11-2	many	TRBJ2-2	.	TGTGCCAGCAGCTTAGAACCGGCGAACACCGGGGAGCTGTTTTTT	CASSLEPANTGELFF
TRBV9	once	TRBJ1-5	.	TGTGCCAGCAGCACGTCAGGGGCCCGTCAGCCCCAGCATTTT	CASSTSGARQPQHF
TRBV27	.	TRBJ1-1	.	TGTGCCAGCAGTTTATCAGGACAGTTTGAAGCTTTCTTT	CASSLSGQFEAFF
TRBV4-3	.	TRBJ2-5	.	TGCGCCAGCAGCCAAGGCAACGGGGGAGAGACCCAGTACTTC	CASSQGNGGETQYF
TRBV30	few	TRBJ2-5	TRBD2	TGTGCCTGGAGTGGGCTAGCGGGAGCGGGGTGGGAGACCCAGTACTTC	CAWSGLAGAGWETQYF
TRBV19	.	TRBJ2-3	.	TGTGCCAGTAGGGAGGGGCGCACAGATACGCAGTATTTT	CASREGRTDTQYF
TRBV3-1/TRBV3-2	.	TRBJ1-6	TRBD1	TGTGCCAGCAGCCACAGGACAGGGTATGGTTCACCCCTCCACTTT	CASSHRTGYGSPLHF
TRBV11-3	.	TRBJ2-3	.	TGTGCCAGCAGCGAAGCCGGGACAACGTACACAGATACGCAGTATTTT	CASSEAGTTYTDTQYF
TRBV29-1	.	TRBJ2-1	TRBD2	TGCAGCGTTGGGACAGGGTGGGGACTAGCGGGCTACAATGAGCAGTTCTTC	CSVGTGWGLAGYNEQFF
TRBV18	.	TRBJ2-7	.	TGTGCCAGCTCACTACGGAGGGGGGGACCCTACGAGCAGTACTTC	CASSLRRGGPYEQYF
TRBV27	.	TRBJ2-3	TRBD1	TGTGCCAGCAGTTTCGGGACAGGGACAGATACGCAGTATTTT	CASSFGTGTDTQYF
TRBV7-2	once	TRBJ2-2	.	TGTGCCAGCAGCTCCCAGGGGCCGAACACCGGGGAGCTGTTTTTT	CASSSQGPNTGELFF
TRBV19	.	TRBJ1-1	.	TGTGCCAGTAGTATTGAGCTTGAGAACACTGAAGCTTTCTTT	CASSIELENTEAFF
TRBV2	.	TRBJ1-2	.	TGTGCCAGCAGTGAAGCTCGGGGGGCCTATGGCTACACCTTC	CASSEARGAYGYTF
TRBV30	.	TRBJ2-2	TRBD1	TGTGCCTGGAGTGCTCGACAGGGTAATGCCGGGGAGCTGTTTTTT	CAWSARQGNAGELFF
TRBV7-2	.	TRBJ1-6	.	TGTGCCAGCACCCTTGAGTCGGGTTCCTATAATTCACCCCTCCACTTT	CASTLESGSYNSPLHF
TRBV27	.	TRBJ2-1	TRBD2	TGTGCCAGCAGCCCCACGCTTTTAGCGGGAACCTACAATGAGCAGTTCTTC	CASSPTLLAGTYNEQFF
TRBV19	.	TRBJ1-4	TRBD1	TGTGCCAGTAGTATACGGACAGGGGAAAAACTGTTTTTT	CASSIRTGEKLFF
TRBV4-1	.	TRBJ2-1	TRBD2	TGCGCCAGCAGCCGAACTAGCGGGGTATACAATGAGCAGTTCTTC	CASSRTSGVYNEQFF
TRBV18	.	TRBJ2-7	TRBD2	TGTGCCAGCTCACCACAGGGAGGGACCTACGAGCAGTACTTC	CASSPQGGTYEQYF
TRBV3-1/TRBV3-2	.	TRBJ2-3	TRBD2	TGTGCCAGCAGCCAAGATTGGGGACTAGACTCTAGCACAGATACGCAGTATTTT	CASSQDWGLDSSTDTQYF
TRBV7-2	.	TRBJ1-3	.	TGTGCCAGCAGCTTAGCGGGGGCGAACACCATATATTTT	CASSLAGANTIYF
TRBV18	.	TRBJ2-7	TRBD2	TGTGCCAGCTCTCCCGGGACTAGCGGCTACGAGCAGTACTTC	CASSPGTSGYEQYF
TRBV27	.	TRBJ1-5	TRBD1	TGTGCCAGCAGTCTTGGACAGGGGGGTCAGCCCCAGCATTTT	CASSLGQGGQPQHF
TRBV19	few	TRBJ1-5	.	TGTGCCAGTACCATAAAACGGACAGCTCCCGTATATAGCAATCAGCCCCAGCATTTT	CASTIKRTAPVYSNQPQHF
TRBV7-9	.	TRBJ1-3	TRBD1	TGTGCCAGCAGCTTAATACAGGGGGTTTCTGGAAACACCATATATTTT	CASSLIQGVSGNTIYF
TRBV5-1	.	TRBJ1-3	.	TGCGCCAGCAGCTTGGAAAGGGGTGGAAACACCATATATTTT	CASSLERGGNTIYF